Given below is one T cell receptor beta chain in context. Data came from immunoSEQ multiplex PCR; TCRdb stores just in-frame clones and leaves some out. The data hold roughly 200,000 clones, with 80% observed a single time. The sample belongs to a study of blood T cell repertoires in COVID-19. Study context: There were acute and convalescent COVID-19 samples, and they came from the United States, Italy and Spain.

Germline V CDR1 and CDR2: SGHTA, FQGNSA. The V gene end was trimmed by 5 bases and the J gene end by 1 base; junction bases not matched to a gene: 8. The CDR3 covers 16 residues. The gene calls are TRBV7-2 and TRBJ2-3; 8 bases agree with TRBD2. The TCR sequence derives from a man in his 70s with active or convalescent COVID-19. The sample was peripheral blood. CDR3 sequence (DNA): TGTGCCAGCAGCCCCGCCGGGACTAGGGGCACAGATACGCAGTATTTT. Its translation is CASSPAGTRGTDTQYF. Supplemented by reference TRBV7-2 and TRBJ2-3, the full variable domain reads GAGVSQSPSNKVTEKGKDVELRCDPISGHTALYWYRQSLGQGLEFLIYFQGNSAPDKSGLPSDRFSAERTGGSVSTLTIQRTQQEDSAVYLCASSPAGTRGTDTQYFGPGTRLTVL.